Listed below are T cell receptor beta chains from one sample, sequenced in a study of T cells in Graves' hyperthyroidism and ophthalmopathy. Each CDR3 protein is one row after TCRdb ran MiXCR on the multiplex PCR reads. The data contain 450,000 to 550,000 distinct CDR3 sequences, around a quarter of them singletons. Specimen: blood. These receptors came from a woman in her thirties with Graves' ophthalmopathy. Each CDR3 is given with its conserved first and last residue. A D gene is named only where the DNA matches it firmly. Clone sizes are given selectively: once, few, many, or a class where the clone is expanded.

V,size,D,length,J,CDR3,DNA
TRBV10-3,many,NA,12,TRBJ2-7,CAISGTVPEQYF,TGTGCCATCAGTGGTACAGTCCCCGAGCAGTACTTC
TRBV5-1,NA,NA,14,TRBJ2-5,CASSGGTRQETQYF,TGCGCCAGCAGCGGGGGGACGCGGCAAGAGACCCAGTACTTC
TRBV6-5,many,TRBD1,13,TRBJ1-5,CASSYDREQPQHF,TGTGCCAGCAGTTACGACAGGGAACAGCCCCAGCATTTT
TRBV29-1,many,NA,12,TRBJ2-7,CSVGGQSWEQYF,TGCAGCGTCGGAGGACAGAGCTGGGAGCAGTACTTC
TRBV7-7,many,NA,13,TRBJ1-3,CASSPTGGDTIYF,TGTGCTAGCAGCCCGACCGGCGGGGACACCATATATTTT
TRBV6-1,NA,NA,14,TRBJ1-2,CASSPTDLDYGYTF,TGTGCCAGCAGCCCGACAGATTTGGACTATGGCTACACCTTC
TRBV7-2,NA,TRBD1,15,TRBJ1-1,CASSLGAQGATEAFF,TGTGCCAGCAGCTTAGGGGCACAGGGGGCTACTGAAGCTTTCTTT
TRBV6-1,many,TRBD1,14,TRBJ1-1,CASSGDSANTEAFF,TGTGCCAGCAGTGGGGACAGTGCGAACACTGAAGCTTTCTTT
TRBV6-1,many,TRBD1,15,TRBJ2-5,CASSRGQGGQETQYF,TGTGCCAGCAGTCGGGGACAGGGAGGACAAGAGACCCAGTACTTC
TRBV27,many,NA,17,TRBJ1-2,CASSLTFTGLINYGYTF,TGTGCCAGCAGTTTAACGTTCACAGGGCTCATCAACTATGGCTACACCTTC
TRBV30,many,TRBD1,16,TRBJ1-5,CAWSAYGTGLNQPQHF,TGTGCCTGGAGTGCATATGGGACAGGCCTCAATCAGCCCCAGCATTTT
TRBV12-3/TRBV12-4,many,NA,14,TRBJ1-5,CASSGQISNQPQHF,TGTGCCAGCAGTGGACAGATTAGCAATCAGCCCCAGCATTTT
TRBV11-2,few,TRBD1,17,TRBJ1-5,CASSYRGDRLGNQPQHF,TGTGCCAGCAGCTATAGGGGGGACAGGCTAGGCAATCAGCCCCAGCATTTT
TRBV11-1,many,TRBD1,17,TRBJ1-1,CASSPSKPGTGWSEAFF,TGTGCCAGCAGCCCATCTAAACCTGGGACAGGGTGGAGTGAAGCTTTCTTT
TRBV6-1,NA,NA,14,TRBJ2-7,CASSRGRTNYEQYF,TGTGCCAGCAGTCGGGGACGGACCAACTACGAGCAGTACTTC
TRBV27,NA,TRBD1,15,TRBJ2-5,CASNPGQGAVKTQYF,TGTGCCAGCAACCCGGGACAGGGGGCTGTAAAGACCCAGTACTTC
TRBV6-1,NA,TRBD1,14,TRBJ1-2,CASSREAGGFGYTF,TGTGCCAGCAGTCGGGAGGCAGGGGGCTTTGGCTACACCTTC
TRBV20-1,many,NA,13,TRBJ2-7,CSLVRGPLYEQYF,TGCAGCCTAGTCAGGGGACCACTCTACGAGCAGTACTTC
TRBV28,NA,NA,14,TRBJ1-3,CASLQGVPGNTRYF,TGTGCCAGCCTCCAGGGAGTACCTGGAAACACCAGATATTTT
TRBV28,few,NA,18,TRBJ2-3,CASSSIGGFPGLTDTQYF,TGTGCCAGCAGCTCGATTGGGGGATTCCCAGGCCTCACAGATACGCAGTATTTT
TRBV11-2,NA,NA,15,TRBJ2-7,CASSLQRDILGEQYF,TGTGCCAGCAGCTTACAGCGGGACATCTTGGGGGAGCAGTACTTC
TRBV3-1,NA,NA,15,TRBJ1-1,CASSKRDQLNTEAFF,TGTGCCAGCAGCAAACGGGACCAGCTAAACACTGAAGCTTTCTTT
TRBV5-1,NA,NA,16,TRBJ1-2,CASSWTTGVTNYGYTF,TGCGCCAGCAGCTGGACGACAGGTGTCACTAACTATGGCTACACCTTC
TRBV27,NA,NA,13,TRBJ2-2,CASSPQGFGELFF,TGTGCCAGCAGTCCCCAGGGGTTCGGGGAGCTGTTTTTT
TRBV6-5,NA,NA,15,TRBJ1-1,CASSYSGRRSTEAFF,TGTGCCAGCAGTTACTCTGGACGGAGGAGCACTGAAGCTTTCTTT
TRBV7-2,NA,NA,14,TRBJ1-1,CASSLDPSGPEAFF,TGTGCCAGCAGCTTAGATCCATCGGGTCCTGAAGCTTTCTTT
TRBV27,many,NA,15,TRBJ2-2,CASSLVTGWHGELFF,TGTGCCAGCAGTTTAGTTACAGGGTGGCACGGGGAGCTGTTTTTT
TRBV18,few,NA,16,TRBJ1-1,CASSNAEGEMGTEAFF,TGTGCCAGCTCAAACGCGGAGGGGGAGATGGGGACTGAAGCTTTCTTT
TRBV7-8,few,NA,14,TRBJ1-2,CASSIRGRAEAYTF,TGTGCCAGCAGCATCCGGGGCAGGGCGGAAGCCTACACCTTC